What follows is one T cell receptor (beta chain) and its context. As yet, its antigen is unknown. This sample is part of a study of cytomegalovirus exposure and HLA in healthy donors. Study-wide results and limits: In a later analysis, across HLA loci, associated TCR counts were highest for DRB1, lowest for HLA-C. The study found most TCR sequences rare, yet found some public TCRs in many donors.

The PCR ran on 60 Vbeta and 13 Jbeta primers. Original methodology: Unique TCR beta chains numbered roughly 80 million in a later analysis, with around 12 million shared. Here immunoSEQ multiplex PCR was the method, and the copy in TCRdb shows in-frame clones only, minus some. V, J and clone size reflect that table, while D and trimming were determined from the DNA. Recorded here are about 130,000 clones; the top ten clones represent over 2%. Germline CDR1 MDHEN, CDR2 SYDVKM. The CDR3 extends over 13 amino acids. The V gene end was trimmed by 10 bases and the J gene end by 2 bases; junction bases not matched to a gene: 5.

The sequencing sample was made of PBMCs. The source is a man aged 40-55 years in good health and CMV-seronegative. The chain combines TRBV28 with TRBJ2-7; 10 bases fit TRBD2. The CDR3 spells CATKLAGPYEQYF. DNA of the CDR3: TGTGCCACGAAACTAGCGGGGCCCTACGAGCAGTACTTC.